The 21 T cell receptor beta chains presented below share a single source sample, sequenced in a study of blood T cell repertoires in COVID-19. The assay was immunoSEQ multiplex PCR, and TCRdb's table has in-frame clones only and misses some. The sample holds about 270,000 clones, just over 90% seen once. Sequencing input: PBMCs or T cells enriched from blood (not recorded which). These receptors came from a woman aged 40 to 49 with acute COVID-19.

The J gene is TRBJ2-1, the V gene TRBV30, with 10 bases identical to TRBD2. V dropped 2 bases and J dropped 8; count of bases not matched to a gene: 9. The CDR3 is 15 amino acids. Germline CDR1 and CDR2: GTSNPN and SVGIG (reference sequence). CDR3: CAWSSGGAGFDEQFF. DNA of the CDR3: TGTGCCTGGAGTAGCGGGGGGGCTGGATTCGATGAGCAGTTCTTC.

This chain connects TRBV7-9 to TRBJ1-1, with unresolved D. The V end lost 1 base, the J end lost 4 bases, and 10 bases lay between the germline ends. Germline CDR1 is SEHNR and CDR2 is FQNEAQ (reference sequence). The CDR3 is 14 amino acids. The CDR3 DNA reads TGTGCCAGCAGCTTAGATACGGAGTCCACTGAAGCTTTCTTT. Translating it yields CASSLDTESTEAFF.

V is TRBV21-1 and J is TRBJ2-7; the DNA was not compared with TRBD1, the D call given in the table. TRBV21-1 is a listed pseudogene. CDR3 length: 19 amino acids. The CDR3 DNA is TGTGCCAGCAGTCGACCCCCGGGACAAAAATCTAACCGGTTCTACGAGCAGTACTTC. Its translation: CASSRPPGQKSNRFYEQYF.

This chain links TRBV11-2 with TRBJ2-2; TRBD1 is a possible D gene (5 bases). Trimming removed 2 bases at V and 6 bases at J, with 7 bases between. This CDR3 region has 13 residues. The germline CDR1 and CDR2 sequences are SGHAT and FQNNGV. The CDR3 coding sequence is TGTGCCAGCAGCTTATCAGGGCCCGGGGAGCTGTTTTTT. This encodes CASSLSGPGELFF.

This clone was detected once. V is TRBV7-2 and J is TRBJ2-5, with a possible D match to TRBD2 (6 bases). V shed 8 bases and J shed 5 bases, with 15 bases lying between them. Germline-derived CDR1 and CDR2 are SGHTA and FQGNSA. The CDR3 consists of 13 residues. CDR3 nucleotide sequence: TGTGCCAGCGGCGCAGATGCGGGGGAGACCCAGTACTTC. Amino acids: CASGADAGETQYF.

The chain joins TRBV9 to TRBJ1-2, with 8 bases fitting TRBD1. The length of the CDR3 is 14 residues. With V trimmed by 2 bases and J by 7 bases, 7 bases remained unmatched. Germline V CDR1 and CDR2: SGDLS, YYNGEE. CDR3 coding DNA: TGTGCCAGCAGCGTGGAGGACAGGGTCGGTGGCTACACCTTC. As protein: CASSVEDRVGGYTF.

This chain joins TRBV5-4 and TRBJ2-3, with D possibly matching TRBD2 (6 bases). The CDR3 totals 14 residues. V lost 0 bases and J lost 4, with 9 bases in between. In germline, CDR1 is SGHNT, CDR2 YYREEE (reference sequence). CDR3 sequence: CASSLGQRADTQYF. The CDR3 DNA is TGTGCCAGCAGCTTGGGGCAGCGGGCAGATACGCAGTATTTT.

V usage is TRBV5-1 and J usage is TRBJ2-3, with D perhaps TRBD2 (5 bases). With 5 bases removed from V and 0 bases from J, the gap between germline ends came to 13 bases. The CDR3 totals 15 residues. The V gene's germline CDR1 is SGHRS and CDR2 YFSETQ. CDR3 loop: CASRRRVTSTDTQYF. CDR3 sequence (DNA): TGCGCCAGCAGAAGGCGGGTGACTAGCACAGATACGCAGTATTTT. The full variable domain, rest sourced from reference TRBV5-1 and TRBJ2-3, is KAGVTQTPRYLIKTRGQQVTLSCSPISGHRSVSWYQQTPGQGLQFLFEYFSETQRNKGNFPGRFSGRQFSNSRSEMNVSTLELGDSALYLCASRRRVTSTDTQYFGPGTRLTVL.

CDR3 loop: CAWNPGLAYNEQFF. In DNA form, the CDR3 reads TGTGCCTGGAACCCAGGCCTCGCGTACAATGAGCAGTTCTTC. The J gene is TRBJ2-1, the V gene TRBV30; D is unclear. Germline CDR1 and CDR2: GTSNPN and SVGIG (reference sequence). Trimming took off 4 bases at V and 4 bases at J, with 14 bases between the two ends. This CDR3 is built from 14 residues.

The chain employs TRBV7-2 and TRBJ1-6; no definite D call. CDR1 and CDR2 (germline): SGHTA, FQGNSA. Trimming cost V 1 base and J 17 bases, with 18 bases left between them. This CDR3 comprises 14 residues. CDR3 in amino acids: CASSLEVSGASIHF. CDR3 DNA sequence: TGTGCCAGCAGCTTAGAAGTCAGCGGAGCCTCTATCCACTTT. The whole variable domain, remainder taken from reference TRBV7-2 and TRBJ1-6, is GAGVSQSPSNKVTEKGKDVELRCDPISGHTALYWYRQSLGQGLEFLIYFQGNSAPDKSGLPSDRFSAERTGGSVSTLTIQRTQQEDSAVYLCASSLEVSGASIHFGNGTRLTVT.

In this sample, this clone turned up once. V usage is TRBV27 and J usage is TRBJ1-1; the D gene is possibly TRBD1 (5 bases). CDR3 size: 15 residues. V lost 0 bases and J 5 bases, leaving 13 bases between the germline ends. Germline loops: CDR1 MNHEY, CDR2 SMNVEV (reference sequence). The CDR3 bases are TGTGCCAGCAGTTTATCGATGGGCCGGGGGACTGAAGCTTTCTTT. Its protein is CASSLSMGRGTEAFF.

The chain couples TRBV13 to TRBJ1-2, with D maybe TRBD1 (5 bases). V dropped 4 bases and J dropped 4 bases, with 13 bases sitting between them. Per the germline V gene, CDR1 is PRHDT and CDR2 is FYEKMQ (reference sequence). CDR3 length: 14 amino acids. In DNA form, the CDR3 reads TGTGCCAGCAGCTCCCTCCAGGGCGGCTATGGCTACACCTTC. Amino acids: CASSSLQGGYGYTF.

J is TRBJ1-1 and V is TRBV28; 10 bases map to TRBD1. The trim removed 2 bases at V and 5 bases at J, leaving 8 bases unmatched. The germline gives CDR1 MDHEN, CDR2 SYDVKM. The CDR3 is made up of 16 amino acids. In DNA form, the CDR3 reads TGTGCCAGCAGTTTACTAGCGGGACAGGGGCCAACTGAAGCTTTCTTT. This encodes CASSLLAGQGPTEAFF.

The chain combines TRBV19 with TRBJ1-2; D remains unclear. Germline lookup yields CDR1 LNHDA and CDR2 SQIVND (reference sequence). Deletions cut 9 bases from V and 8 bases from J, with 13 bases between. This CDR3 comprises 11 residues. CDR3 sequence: CARRKGSGYTF. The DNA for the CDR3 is TGTGCCAGGAGGAAAGGGAGCGGCTACACCTTC.

The DNA of the CDR3 is TGTGCCTGGACCAGACAGGGGGCAGCCTACGAGCAGTACTTC. It is translated as CAWTRQGAAYEQYF. This chain uses TRBV30 with TRBJ2-7; 10 bases align to TRBD1. In germline, CDR1 is GTSNPN, CDR2 SVGIG (reference sequence). V dropped 4 bases and J dropped 2; count of bases not matched to a gene: 5. CDR3 length: 14 residues.

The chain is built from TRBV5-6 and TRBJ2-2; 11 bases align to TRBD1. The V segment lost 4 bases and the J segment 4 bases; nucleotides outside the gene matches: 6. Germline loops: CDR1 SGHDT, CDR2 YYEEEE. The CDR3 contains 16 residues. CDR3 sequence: CASSPLGQGATGELFF. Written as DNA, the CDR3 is TGTGCCAGCAGCCCGCTTGGACAGGGGGCCACCGGGGAGCTGTTTTTT.

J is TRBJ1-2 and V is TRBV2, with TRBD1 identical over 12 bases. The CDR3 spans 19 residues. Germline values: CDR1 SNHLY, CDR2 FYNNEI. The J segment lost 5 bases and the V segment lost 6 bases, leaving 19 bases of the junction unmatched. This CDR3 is CASRRTPGQGALKGYGYTF. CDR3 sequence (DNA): TGTGCCAGCAGACGTACCCCGGGACAGGGGGCATTAAAGGGGTATGGCTACACCTTC.

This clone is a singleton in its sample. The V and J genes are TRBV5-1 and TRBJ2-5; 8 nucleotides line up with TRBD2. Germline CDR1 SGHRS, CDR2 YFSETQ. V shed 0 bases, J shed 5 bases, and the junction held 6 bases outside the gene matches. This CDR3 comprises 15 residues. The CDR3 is CASSLGSGGPETQYF. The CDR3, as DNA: TGCGCCAGCAGCTTGGGCAGCGGGGGCCCGGAGACCCAGTACTTC.

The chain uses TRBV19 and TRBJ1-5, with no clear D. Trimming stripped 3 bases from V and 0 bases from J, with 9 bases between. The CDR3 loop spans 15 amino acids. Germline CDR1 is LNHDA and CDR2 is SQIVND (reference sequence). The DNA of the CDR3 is TGTGCCAGTAGTATCATTGCACATAGCAATCAGCCCCAGCATTTT. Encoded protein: CASSIIAHSNQPQHF.

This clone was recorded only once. This CDR3 reads CASSLGAIGQGTYEQYF. DNA for the CDR3: TGCGCCAGCAGCTTGGGGGCCATAGGACAGGGTACCTACGAGCAGTACTTC. The J gene is TRBJ2-7, the V gene TRBV5-1; 8 bases are a match to TRBD1. The CDR3 totals 17 residues. From germline, CDR1 is SGHRS and CDR2 YFSETQ. V lost 0 bases, J lost 2 bases, and 10 bases stayed unmatched.

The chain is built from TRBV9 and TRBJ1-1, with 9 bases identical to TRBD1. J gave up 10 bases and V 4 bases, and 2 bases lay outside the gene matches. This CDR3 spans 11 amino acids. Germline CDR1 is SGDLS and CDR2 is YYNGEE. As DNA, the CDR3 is TGTGCCAGCAGCTGGGGACAGGGAGCTTTCTTT. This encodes CASSWGQGAFF.